A single TCR beta chain is shown here with its context. This specimen comes from a study of T cell changes during pregnancy in multiple sclerosis. Produced via immunoSEQ multiplex PCR; TCRdb's table is partial and in-frame only. This sample carries 80,000 to 130,000 clones, roughly nine tenths of them seen once, and the ten largest clones take approximately 1.2%. In germline, CDR1 is SQVTM, CDR2 ANQGSEA. CDR3 size: 14 residues. V lost 6 bases and J lost 6, with 20 bases in between. The chain is built from TRBV29-1 and TRBJ1-2; tentative D call: TRBD1 (6 bases). This specimen consisted of peripheral blood, obtained in the second trimester of pregnancy. The sequence came from a female donor with multiple sclerosis, enrolled in a pregnancy study. The CDR3 sequence is CSVAPRQALDGYTF. The CDR3 DNA reads TGCAGCGTCGCCCCCCGACAGGCCCTAGATGGCTACACCTTC.